This T cell receptor beta chain was captured in a study of OX40 agonist ivuxolimab in advanced cancers. Trimming stripped 0 bases from V and 8 bases from J, with 9 bases between. CDR3 length: 13 amino acids. Germline loops: CDR1 SGHRS, CDR2 YFSETQ. With regard to this clone: Its antigen is as yet unknown.

Clones were read by immunoSEQ multiplex PCR, and TCRdb kept only the in-frame ones, dropping some. The sample carries some 100,000 clones, more than 75% recorded once. Exclusion applied to patients with autoimmune disease history or systemic immunosuppression. Notes on the study in general: Undetermined was the antigen specificity of the expanded peripheral T cells. Also showing low normalized T-cell clonal expansion were some of the nonresponders. The study found among the lowest clonal expansion in partial responders at 0.1-3.0 mg/kg.

This chain links TRBV5-1 with TRBJ2-1; D not certain. The TCR originated in an adult with an advanced solid tumor such as melanoma, head and neck, liver or kidney cancer. The sequencing here drew on CD4+ or CD8+ T cells sorted from blood, taken in a trial of the OX40 agonist ivuxolimab. CDR3 nucleotides: TGCGCCAGCAGCTTGGGTGGCCGCGATGAGCAGTTCTTC. This encodes CASSLGGRDEQFF.